These 22 T cell receptor beta chains were sequenced from one sample in a study of blood T cell repertoires in COVID-19. Method: immunoSEQ multiplex PCR; TCRdb's copy keeps in-frame clones and lacks some. This table holds fewer than 30,000 clones, around 82% found once. Sample: peripheral blood. All receptors come from a man between 65 and 85 years old with active COVID-19.

The gene calls are TRBV5-1 and TRBJ2-7; TRBD1 matches at 7 bases. This CDR3 has 14 amino acids. Looked up from germline, CDR1 is SGHRS and CDR2 is YFSETQ. Germline trimming cut 4 bases from V and 4 bases from J; bases unmatched to any gene: 8. This CDR3 is CASSAGTETYEQYF. DNA for the CDR3: TGCGCCAGCAGCGCCGGGACAGAAACATACGAGCAGTACTTC.

This rearrangement joins TRBV3-1 (or the pseudogene TRBV3-2) to TRBJ1-1, with 11 bases that match TRBD1. CDR3 size: 15 residues. CDR1 and CDR2 from the germline V gene are LGHDT and YNNKEL (reference sequence). With V trimmed by 5 bases and J by 5 bases, 7 bases remained unmatched. The CDR3 is CASSSRDRGYTEAFF. The CDR3 coding sequence is TGTGCCAGCAGCTCCCGGGACAGGGGGTATACTGAAGCTTTCTTT.

The J gene is TRBJ2-2, the V gene TRBV12-3 or TRBV12-4; no clear D gene. Trimming cost V 9 bases and J 7 bases, with 6 bases left between them. CDR3 size: 10 residues. This CDR3 is CASYYGELFF. For the CDR3, the DNA is TGTGCCAGTTACTACGGGGAGCTGTTTTTT.

The rearrangement links TRBV19 to TRBJ1-1; D remains unclear. The ends were cut back, 7 bases at V and 7 bases at J, with 10 bases in the middle. This CDR3 region has 11 residues. Germline CDR1 is LNHDA and CDR2 is SQIVND (reference sequence). The CDR3 nucleotides read TGTGCCAGTATTAGAACCTATGAAGCTTTCTTT. Its protein product is CASIRTYEAFF.

This chain uses TRBV4-1 with TRBJ2-3; no clear D gene. The CDR3 consists of 12 residues. Looked up from germline, CDR1 is MGHRA and CDR2 is YSYEKL. With 3 bases removed from V and 6 bases from J, the gap between germline ends came to 7 bases. The DNA of the CDR3 is TGCGCCAGCAGCCAGGAAGCGGATACGCAGTATTTT. This codes for CASSQEADTQYF.

The rearrangement joins TRBV7-9 to TRBJ1-1; 8 nucleotides align to TRBD1. V shed 10 bases and J 1 base; nucleotides not matched to a gene: 5. CDR1 is SEHNR and CDR2 is FQNEAQ in the germline V gene (reference sequence). The CDR3 sequence is 13 residues long. The CDR3 sequence: CATKGQANTEAFF. CDR3 bases: TGTGCCACCAAGGGACAGGCGAACACTGAAGCTTTCTTT.

The chain is built from TRBV5-4 and TRBJ1-2; 7 nucleotides agree with TRBD1. CDR3 size: 14 residues. The germline V gene encodes CDR1 SGHNT and CDR2 YYREEE (reference sequence). Trimming at V came to 1 base and at J to 3 bases, leaving 3 bases not matched to a gene. The CDR3: CASSLQGEDYGYTF. Here the CDR3 DNA reads TGTGCCAGCAGCTTGCAGGGGGAGGACTATGGCTACACCTTC. The complete variable domain, with remaining parts taken from reference TRBV5-4 and TRBJ1-2, reads ETGVTQSPTHLIKTRGQQVTLRCSSQSGHNTVSWYQQALGQGPQFIFQYYREEENGRGNFPPRFSGLQFPNYSSELNVNALELDDSALYLCASSLQGEDYGYTFGSGTRLTVV.

This chain joins TRBV11-3 and TRBJ2-4, with D possibly matching TRBD2 (6 bases). CDR3 length equals 14 residues. Germline assignment: CDR1 SGHNT and CDR2 YENEEA. V was clipped by 5 bases and J by 1 base, with 9 bases between them. The CDR3 sequence is CASSRGGAKNIQYF. DNA of the CDR3: TGTGCCAGCAGCCGTGGGGGGGCCAAAAACATTCAGTACTTC.

This rearrangement joins TRBV7-9 to TRBJ2-7, with 9 bases identical to TRBD2. V was clipped by 5 bases and J by 5 bases; unmatched bases: 4. Germline values: CDR1 SEHNR, CDR2 FQNEAQ (reference sequence). CDR3 size: 13 residues. CDR3 sequence: CASSQAGGHEQYF. DNA of the CDR3: TGTGCCAGCAGCCAAGCGGGGGGCCACGAGCAGTACTTC.

V is TRBV29-1 and J is TRBJ2-3, with 8 bases identical to TRBD1. CDR1 and CDR2 (germline): SQVTM, ANQGSEA. With V trimmed by 7 bases and J by 0 bases, 9 bases remained unmatched. CDR3 length: 15 amino acids. The CDR3 spells CSGLTGESSTDTQYF. The CDR3 DNA reads as TGCAGCGGTCTGACAGGGGAATCTAGCACAGATACGCAGTATTTT.

The chain recombines TRBV2 with TRBJ2-5; no definite D call. V dropped 3 bases and J dropped 1 base, with 9 bases sitting between them. This CDR3 is 14 amino acids long. In germline, CDR1 is SNHLY, CDR2 FYNNEI. The CDR3 bases are TGTGCCAGCAGTGAGCGGCAGAGCCAAGAGACCCAGTACTTC. This translates into CASSERQSQETQYF.

The V call is TRBV19, the J call TRBJ1-2, with TRBD1 identical over 8 bases. Germline V CDR1 and CDR2: LNHDA, SQIVND (reference sequence). V lost 1 base and J lost 4; bases outside the gene matches: 5. The CDR3 extends over 15 amino acids. The CDR3 here is CASSIVAGGGYGYTF. The DNA for the CDR3 is TGTGCCAGTAGTATAGTGGCAGGGGGCGGCTATGGCTACACCTTC.

The gene calls are TRBV7-2 and TRBJ1-5; the D gene is possibly TRBD1 (6 bases). The CDR3 loop spans 14 amino acids. CDR1 and CDR2 (germline): SGHTA, FQGNSA. V was trimmed by 4 bases and J by 7 bases, leaving 14 bases between them. The CDR3 is CASSSQGSIQPQHF. DNA of the CDR3: TGTGCCAGCAGCTCCCAGGGGTCAATACAGCCCCAGCATTTT.

This sequence joins TRBV9 and TRBJ2-1; 8 nucleotides align to TRBD2. Germline V gene data show CDR1 as SGDLS and CDR2 as YYNGEE. The ends lost 0 bases at V and 6 bases at J; junction bases unmatched: 5. The CDR3 length is 15 residues. This chain's CDR3 is CASSVGGGPLNEQFF. As DNA, the CDR3 is TGTGCCAGCAGCGTAGGCGGGGGGCCCCTCAATGAGCAGTTCTTC.

The J gene is TRBJ2-3, the V gene TRBV18; 11 bases agree with TRBD2. The CDR3 length is 17 residues. Germline CDR1 reads KGHSH; CDR2 reads LQKENI. J lost 5 bases, V lost 0 bases, and 7 bases had no gene match. DNA of the CDR3: TGTGCCAGCTCACCACCTAGCGGGGGGGCCGTTGGAGATACGCAGTATTTT. Its protein is CASSPPSGGAVGDTQYF.

The chain has TRBV4-3 and TRBJ1-2, with a tentative D call TRBD1 (6 bases). The CDR3 runs to 14 residues. V was clipped by 1 base and J by 7 bases, with 13 bases between them. Germline loops: CDR1 LGHNA, CDR2 YSLEER. The CDR3 DNA is TGCGCCAGCAGCCAAGGAAGGAACAGGGTTGGCTACACCTTC. Translating gives CASSQGRNRVGYTF.

This chain joins TRBV7-2 and TRBJ1-1; TRBD1 agrees at 7 bases. This CDR3 contains 14 residues. CDR1 SGHTA and CDR2 FQGNSA come from the germline V gene. Trimming at V came to 3 bases and at J to 3 bases, leaving 4 bases not matched to a gene. The DNA of the CDR3 is TGTGCCAGCAGCTTCCGACAGGGCGACACTGAAGCTTTCTTT. It translates to CASSFRQGDTEAFF.

The rearrangement links TRBV28 to TRBJ1-1; TRBD1 matches at 8 bases. The CDR3 length is 13 residues. Germline V gene data show CDR1 as MDHEN and CDR2 as SYDVKM. Trimming removed 9 bases from V and 3 bases from J; junction bases left unmatched: 6. The CDR3 reads CASHQGAYTEAFF. Written as DNA, the CDR3 is TGTGCCAGTCATCAGGGGGCCTACACTGAAGCTTTCTTT.

This clone was observed a single time. The chain recombines TRBV5-1 with TRBJ2-2; D is ambiguous. Germline values: CDR1 SGHRS, CDR2 YFSETQ. Trimming cost V 2 bases and J 6 bases, with 8 bases left between them. The CDR3 has 13 residues. CDR3 residues: CASSFGPAGELFF. The CDR3 DNA reads TGCGCCAGCAGCTTCGGTCCGGCCGGGGAGCTGTTTTTT. Filled out from reference TRBV5-1 and TRBJ2-2, the complete variable domain reads KAGVTQTPRYLIKTRGQQVTLSCSPISGHRSVSWYQQTPGQGLQFLFEYFSETQRNKGNFPGRFSGRQFSNSRSEMNVSTLELGDSALYLCASSFGPAGELFFGEGSRLTVL.

This clone occurred once. This chain connects TRBV27 to TRBJ1-5; no firm D call. V was cut by 2 bases and J by 0 bases, with 5 bases left in between. This CDR3 comprises 14 residues. Germline CDR1 reads MNHEY; CDR2 reads SMNVEV (reference sequence). CDR3 bases: TGTGCCAGCAGTTTAGCTAATAGCAATCAGCCCCAGCATTTT. Encoded protein: CASSLANSNQPQHF.

The chain joins TRBV5-1 to TRBJ1-3; D may be TRBD1 (5 bases). CDR1 is SGHRS and CDR2 is YFSETQ in the germline V gene. There are 16 residues in the CDR3. The V and J ends lost 4 bases and 0 bases respectively, with 14 bases between them. The CDR3 nucleotides read TGCGCCAGCAGCCCCGCGGGGGGTAACTCTGGAAACACCATATATTTT. Protein product: CASSPAGGNSGNTIYF. The full variable domain, rest sourced from reference TRBV5-1 and TRBJ1-3, is KAGVTQTPRYLIKTRGQQVTLSCSPISGHRSVSWYQQTPGQGLQFLFEYFSETQRNKGNFPGRFSGRQFSNSRSEMNVSTLELGDSALYLCASSPAGGNSGNTIYFGEGSWLTVV.

This clone appeared a few times. The V and J genes are TRBV6-5 and TRBJ2-4; D is possibly TRBD2 (5 bases). This CDR3 has 15 residues. Trimming took off 8 bases at V and 1 base at J, with 15 bases between the two ends. The germline CDR1 and CDR2 sequences are MNHEY and SVGAGI. CDR3 DNA: TGTGCCAGCCGTTGCCGGGGTGGGGCCAAAAACATTCAGTACTTC. This codes for CASRCRGGAKNIQYF.